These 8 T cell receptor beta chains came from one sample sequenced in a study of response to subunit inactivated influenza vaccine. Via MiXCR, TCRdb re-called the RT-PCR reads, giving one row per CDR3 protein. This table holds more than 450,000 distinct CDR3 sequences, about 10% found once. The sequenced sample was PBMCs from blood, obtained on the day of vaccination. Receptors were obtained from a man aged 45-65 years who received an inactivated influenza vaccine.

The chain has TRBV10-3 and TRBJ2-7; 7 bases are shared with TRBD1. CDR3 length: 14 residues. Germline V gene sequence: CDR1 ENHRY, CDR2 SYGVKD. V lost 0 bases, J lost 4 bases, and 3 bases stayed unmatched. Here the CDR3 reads CAISESGGRYEQYF. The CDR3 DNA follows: TGTGCCATCAGTGAGTCAGGGGGCCGGTACGAGCAGTACTTC.

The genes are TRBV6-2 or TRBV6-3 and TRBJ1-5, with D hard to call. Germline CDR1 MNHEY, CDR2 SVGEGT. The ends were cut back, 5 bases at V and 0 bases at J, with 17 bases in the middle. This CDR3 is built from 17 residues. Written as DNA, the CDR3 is TGTGCCAGCAGTGGCCGGACGGAGCATTTTAGCAATCAGCCCCAGCATTTT. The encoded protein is CASSGRTEHFSNQPQHF.

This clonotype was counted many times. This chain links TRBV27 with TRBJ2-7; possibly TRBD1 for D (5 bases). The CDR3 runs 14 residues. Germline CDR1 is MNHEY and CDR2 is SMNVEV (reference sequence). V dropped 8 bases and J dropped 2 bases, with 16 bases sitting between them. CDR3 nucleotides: TGTGCCAGCTCCTCCTGGGGCCTTACCTACGAGCAGTACTTC. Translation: CASSSWGLTYEQYF.

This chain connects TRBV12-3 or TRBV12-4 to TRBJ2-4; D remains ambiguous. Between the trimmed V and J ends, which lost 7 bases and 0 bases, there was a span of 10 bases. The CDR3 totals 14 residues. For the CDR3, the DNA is TGTGCCAGCAATAAGGACCTAGCCAAAAACATTCAGTACTTC. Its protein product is CASNKDLAKNIQYF.

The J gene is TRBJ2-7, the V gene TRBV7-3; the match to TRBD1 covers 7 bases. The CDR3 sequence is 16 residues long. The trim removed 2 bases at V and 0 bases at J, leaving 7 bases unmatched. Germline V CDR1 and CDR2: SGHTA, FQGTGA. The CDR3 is CASSLLNRGPSYEQYF. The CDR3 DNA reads TGTGCCAGCAGCTTATTAAACAGGGGTCCCTCCTACGAGCAGTACTTC.

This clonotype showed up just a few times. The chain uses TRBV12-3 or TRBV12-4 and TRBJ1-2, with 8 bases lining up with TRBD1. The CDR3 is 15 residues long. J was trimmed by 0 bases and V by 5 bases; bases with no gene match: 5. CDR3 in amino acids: CASSLSTGANYGYTF. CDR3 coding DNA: TGTGCCAGCAGTCTCTCGACAGGGGCTAACTATGGCTACACCTTC.

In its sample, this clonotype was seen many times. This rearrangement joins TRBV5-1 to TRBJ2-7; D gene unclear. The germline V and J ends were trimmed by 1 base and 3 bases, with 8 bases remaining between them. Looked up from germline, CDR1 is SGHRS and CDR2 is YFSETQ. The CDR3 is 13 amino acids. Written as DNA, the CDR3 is TGCGCCAGCAGCTTGAACTGGTACTACGAGCAGTACTTC. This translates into CASSLNWYYEQYF.

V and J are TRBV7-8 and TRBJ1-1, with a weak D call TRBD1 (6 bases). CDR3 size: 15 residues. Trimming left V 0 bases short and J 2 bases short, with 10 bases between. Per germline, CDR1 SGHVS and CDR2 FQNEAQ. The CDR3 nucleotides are TGTGCCAGCAGCTTAGCCACAGGGTCAAACACTGAAGCTTTCTTT. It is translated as CASSLATGSNTEAFF.